Each of the 28 T cell receptor beta chains below was sequenced from the same sample in a study of T-cell memory formation after mild COVID-19 (dated by TCRdb to about 2021). Receptor libraries were prepared by 5' RACE. Sequencer: Illumina NovaSeq 6000. The public reads were reanalyzed by TCRdb: fastp trimming at Q25, MiXCR alignment, in-frame beta chains only. Under each unique CDR3 protein, matching rows form one entry showing the most common genes and DNA. This sample is represented by about 200,000 distinct CDR3 sequences; 16% of them were singletons. 2% to 2.5% of the sample lies in the top ten. Sequenced material: PBMCs or a T cell subset sorted from them (not recorded which). The receptors were sampled from an adult woman who had mild COVID-19 (a few samples of this study predate the infection). The sample titles of this study are shuffled in the database, so cell type and time point are left out; the donor was told from shared clones.

This clonotype was seen more than once but under ten times. The chain combines TRBV18 with TRBJ1-1; D gene ambiguous. CDR1 KGHSH and CDR2 LQKENI come from the germline V gene. V lost 0 bases and J lost 5, with 10 bases in between. The CDR3 sequence is 14 residues long. The CDR3 protein is CASSPPMGRTEAFF. CDR3 nucleotides: TGTGCCAGCTCACCACCCATGGGGAGGACTGAAGCTTTCTTT.

This clonotype was seen more than once but under ten times. The J gene is TRBJ1-1, the V gene TRBV7-2, with D maybe TRBD1 (5 bases). The CDR3 totals 13 residues. Trimming cost V 5 bases and J 1 base, with 8 bases left between them. Germline V CDR1 and CDR2: SGHTA, FQGNSA. The CDR3 is CASSAGRNTEAFF. In DNA, the CDR3 is TGTGCCAGCAGCGCGGGACGGAACACTGAAGCTTTCTTT.

The chain employs TRBV24-1 and TRBJ1-2, with 8 bases aligning to TRBD1. The J segment lost 3 bases and the V segment lost 3 bases, leaving 5 bases of the junction unmatched. Germline lookup yields CDR1 KGHDR and CDR2 SFDVKD. There are 15 residues in the CDR3. The CDR3 sequence is CATSDPGTGDYGYTF. CDR3 DNA sequence: TGTGCCACCAGTGATCCCGGGACAGGAGACTATGGCTACACCTTC.

The sample holds a few counts of this clonotype. V and J are TRBV29-1 and TRBJ2-1; the match to TRBD2 covers 11 bases. The V segment lost 4 bases and the J segment 9 bases; nucleotides outside the gene matches: 11. Germline CDR1 reads SQVTM; CDR2 reads ANQGSEA. The length of the CDR3 is 15 residues. For the CDR3, the DNA is TGCAGCGTTGGAGGTATAGCGGGAGGGCCGGGTGAGCAGTTCTTC. It codes for CSVGGIAGGPGEQFF.

The chain is built from TRBV20-1 and TRBJ1-1; TRBD1 aligns across 8 bases. V lost 6 bases to trimming and J lost 1 base; unmatched junction nucleotides: 10. CDR3 size: 15 residues. Per the germline V gene, CDR1 is DFQATT and CDR2 is SNEGSKA (reference sequence). CDR3 amino acids: CSANGQGTWNTEAFF. For the CDR3, the DNA is TGCAGTGCCAACGGACAGGGTACGTGGAACACTGAAGCTTTCTTT.

V usage is TRBV19 and J usage is TRBJ2-5, with a weak D call TRBD2 (5 bases). Germline values: CDR1 LNHDA, CDR2 SQIVND (reference sequence). The V and J ends lost 4 bases and 5 bases respectively, with 8 bases between them. The CDR3 covers 12 residues. CDR3 bases: TGTGCCAGTAGTAGAGGGTACGAGACCCAGTACTTC. Translation: CASSRGYETQYF.

The chain combines TRBV5-1 with TRBJ2-4; possibly TRBD1 or TRBD2 for D (6 bases each). This CDR3 spans 15 amino acids. The germline V gene has CDR1 SGHRS and CDR2 YFSETQ. The ends were cut back, 5 bases at V and 5 bases at J, with 17 bases in the middle. CDR3 sequence reads: CASRPLGGIENIQYF. The CDR3 DNA is TGCGCCAGCAGACCCTTAGGGGGGATTGAAAACATTCAGTACTTC. The whole variable domain, filled in from reference TRBV5-1 and TRBJ2-4, reads KAGVTQTPRYLIKTRGQQVTLSCSPISGHRSVSWYQQTPGQGLQFLFEYFSETQRNKGNFPGRFSGRQFSNSRSEMNVSTLELGDSALYLCASRPLGGIENIQYFGAGTRLSVL.

This chain links TRBV9 with TRBJ1-2, with TRBD1 matching over 10 bases. CDR1 is SGDLS, CDR2 YYNGEE, per germline. The CDR3 runs to 16 residues. J lost 6 bases, V lost 4 bases, and 12 bases had no gene match. The CDR3 DNA is TGTGCCAGCAGCTCCACCGCGGCGGGACAGGGGAATGGCTACACCTTC. It translates to CASSSTAAGQGNGYTF.

The chain is built from TRBV5-1 and TRBJ2-4, with 11 positions matching TRBD2. After removal of 0 bases from V and 3 bases from J, the junction contained 5 bases not matched to a gene. The CDR3 consists of 17 residues. CDR1 is SGHRS and CDR2 is YFSETQ in the germline V gene. DNA for the CDR3: TGCGCCAGCAGCTTGGGCCTAGCGGGAGGAGGCAAAAACATTCAGTACTTC. This codes for CASSLGLAGGGKNIQYF.

This sequence joins TRBV3-1 and TRBJ1-3; D remains ambiguous. The CDR3 sequence is 12 residues long. V was trimmed by 0 bases and J by 8 bases, leaving 5 bases between them. Germline V gene data show CDR1 as LGHDT and CDR2 as YNNKEL (reference sequence). The CDR3 protein is CASSQDRHTIYF. CDR3 sequence (DNA): TGTGCCAGCAGCCAAGATCGGCACACCATATATTTT.

This clonotype was found many times. The chain combines TRBV5-5 with TRBJ2-3; either TRBD1 or TRBD2 may fit D (5 bases each). This CDR3 comprises 15 residues. The V end was cut by 0 bases, the J end by 2 bases, with 10 bases between. Germline CDR1 and CDR2: SGHKS and YYEKEE (reference sequence). CDR3 sequence (DNA): TGTGCCAGCAGCTTGGGAGGGGACCACACAGATACGCAGTATTTT. This gives the protein CASSLGGDHTDTQYF.

The chain couples TRBV19 to TRBJ1-3, with 7 nucleotides matching TRBD1. Germline V gene lookup returns CDR1 LNHDA and CDR2 SQIVND (reference sequence). This CDR3 is built from 16 residues. J gave up 0 bases and V 4 bases, and 6 bases lay outside the gene matches. The CDR3, as DNA: TGTGCCAGTAGTACCCGGACAGGACACTCTGGAAACACCATATATTTT. It yields the protein CASSTRTGHSGNTIYF.

This clonotype was counted ten times or more. The CDR3 sequence: CASSYEISYNEQFF. The CDR3 region has the DNA TGTGCCAGCAGTTACGAGATCTCCTACAATGAGCAGTTCTTC. This sequence joins TRBV6-2 or TRBV6-3 and TRBJ2-1; the D is unclear. The length of the CDR3 is 14 residues. V lost 2 bases and J 0 bases, leaving 5 bases between the germline ends. The germline gives CDR1 MNHEY, CDR2 SVGEGT.

This clonotype was seen more than once but under ten times. The rearrangement joins TRBV12-3 or TRBV12-4 to TRBJ1-5; the D gene is possibly TRBD1 (6 bases). V was shortened by 7 bases and J by 7 bases, with 14 bases between the two germline ends. The CDR3 covers 13 residues. CDR3 region: CASNYRVSQPQHF. As DNA, the CDR3 is TGTGCCAGCAATTACAGGGTTTCACAGCCCCAGCATTTT.

The V and J genes are TRBV7-9 and TRBJ1-1, with D perhaps matching TRBD1 (5 bases). The V gene lost 5 bases and the J gene lost 4 bases, with 14 bases spanning the gap. The CDR3 is made up of 14 amino acids. CDR1 is SEHNR and CDR2 is FQNEAQ in the germline V gene (reference sequence). The CDR3 sequence: CASSAGQGSTEAFF. The CDR3 coding sequence is TGTGCCAGCAGCGCAGGCCAGGGAAGCACTGAAGCTTTCTTT.

This clonotype was seen a few times. The chain is built from TRBV6-5 and TRBJ2-7; tentatively, D is TRBD2 (5 bases). V lost 8 bases, J lost 7 bases, and 21 bases lay in between. The CDR3 spans 14 residues. Germline loops: CDR1 MNHEY, CDR2 SVGAGI. The CDR3 bases are TGTGCCAGCGGATTCCTGGACTCAACCAGGGAGCAGTACTTC. This translates into CASGFLDSTREQYF.

This clonotype was found a few times. This chain connects TRBV12-3 or TRBV12-4 to TRBJ2-5; 8 bases fit TRBD1. CDR3 length equals 15 residues. V was pared by 4 bases and J by 1 base, with 5 bases of the junction left unmatched. This chain's CDR3 is CASSSTGALQETQYF. The CDR3 DNA sequence: TGTGCCAGCAGTTCGACAGGGGCTCTCCAAGAGACCCAGTACTTC.

This clonotype has a handful of counts. The rearrangement links TRBV12-3 or TRBV12-4 to TRBJ2-5, with 8 nucleotides matching TRBD2. The CDR3 extends over 15 amino acids. Trimming cost V 4 bases and J 0 bases; bases outside gene matches: 4. For the CDR3, the DNA is TGTGCCAGCAGTTCCAGACTAGCGTACCAAGAGACCCAGTACTTC. It yields the protein CASSSRLAYQETQYF.

The V gene is TRBV6-2 or TRBV6-3, the J gene TRBJ2-6; unclear D gene. CDR1 and CDR2 (germline): MNHEY, SVGEGT. CDR3 length: 14 residues. V gave up 5 bases and J gave up 1 base, with 6 bases separating them. CDR3 in DNA: TGTGCCAGCAGTCAGAGGTCTGGGGCCAACGTCCTGACTTTC. It yields the protein CASSQRSGANVLTF.

This clonotype was recorded a few times. This CDR3 reads CASSLSGTYTDTQYF. The CDR3 DNA sequence: TGTGCCAGCAGCTTAAGCGGGACTTACACAGATACGCAGTATTTT. This rearrangement joins TRBV7-2 to TRBJ2-3, with 7 positions matching TRBD2. V was clipped by 2 bases and J by 2 bases; unmatched bases: 4. Per the germline V gene, CDR1 is SGHTA and CDR2 is FQGNSA. The length of the CDR3 is 15 residues.

This clonotype was found a few times. This chain connects TRBV10-3 to TRBJ2-1; 9 bases agree with TRBD2. V was pared by 10 bases and J by 10 bases, with 11 bases of the junction left unmatched. Germline V gene data show CDR1 as ENHRY and CDR2 as SYGVKD. This CDR3 is built from 13 residues. The CDR3 loop reads CATGVAGAGEQFF. The CDR3 DNA follows: TGTGCCACTGGGGTAGCGGGAGCAGGCGAGCAGTTCTTC.

Here the CDR3 reads CAITARDSLFF. CDR3 coding DNA: TGTGCCATCACCGCCCGGGACAGCCTTTTCTTT. The rearrangement links TRBV10-3 to TRBJ1-1, with 7 bases aligning to TRBD1. This CDR3 comprises 11 residues. The ends lost 7 bases at V and 13 bases at J; junction bases unmatched: 9. Germline CDR1 is ENHRY and CDR2 is SYGVKD.

This clonotype has only a few counts. The V gene is TRBV5-1, the J gene TRBJ1-3; D ambiguous. This CDR3 comprises 14 residues. Trimming shortened V by 2 bases and J by 1 base, and 7 bases separated the two germline ends. The germline V gene has CDR1 SGHRS and CDR2 YFSETQ. In nucleotides, the CDR3 is TGCGCCAGCAGCTTTTTTGGGTCTGGAAACACCATATATTTT. Residues: CASSFFGSGNTIYF. Full variable domain (rest looked up from reference TRBV5-1 and TRBJ1-3): KAGVTQTPRYLIKTRGQQVTLSCSPISGHRSVSWYQQTPGQGLQFLFEYFSETQRNKGNFPGRFSGRQFSNSRSEMNVSTLELGDSALYLCASSFFGSGNTIYFGEGSWLTVV.

The chain couples TRBV7-6 to TRBJ2-1; TRBD2 might be the D (6 bases). The CDR3 has 16 amino acids. Trimming removed 1 base at V and 6 bases at J, with 16 bases between. From germline, CDR1 is SGHVS and CDR2 FNYEAQ. The CDR3 nucleotides read TGTGCCAGCAGCTTAGTCCCGGGGGTTGTTCGCAATGAGCAGTTCTTC. Its protein is CASSLVPGVVRNEQFF.

V is TRBV7-2 and J is TRBJ2-2, with no clear D. Trimming took off 5 bases at V and 0 bases at J, with 7 bases between the two ends. This CDR3 comprises 14 residues. Germline V gives CDR1 SGHTA, CDR2 FQGNSA. CDR3 nucleotide sequence: TGTGCCAGCAGCCCTGACTCGAACACCGGGGAGCTGTTTTTT. It specifies CASSPDSNTGELFF. Filled out from reference TRBV7-2 and TRBJ2-2, the complete variable domain reads GAGVSQSPSNKVTEKGKDVELRCDPISGHTALYWYRQSLGQGLEFLIYFQGNSAPDKSGLPSDRFSAERTGGSVSTLTIQRTQQEDSAVYLCASSPDSNTGELFFGEGSRLTVL.

This clonotype was detected many times. The chain combines TRBV20-1 with TRBJ2-7, with 11 bases lining up with TRBD2. J gave up 2 bases and V 5 bases, and 5 bases lay outside the gene matches. Looked up from germline, CDR1 is DFQATT and CDR2 is SNEGSKA (reference sequence). CDR3 length: 14 amino acids. CDR3 in DNA: TGCAGTGCTCAATTTAGCGGGGGGGCCTACGAGCAGTACTTC. Encoded protein: CSAQFSGGAYEQYF.

This clonotype was seen a handful of times. The chain is built from TRBV20-1 and TRBJ2-7; 13 bases are a match to TRBD2. This CDR3 is built from 17 residues. Per germline, CDR1 DFQATT and CDR2 SNEGSKA (reference sequence). The ends lost 6 bases at V and 4 bases at J; junction bases unmatched: 15. Here the CDR3 DNA reads TGCAGTGCCGCACCCCCGGGACTAGCGGGACTTCGGTACGAGCAGTACTTC. It translates to CSAAPPGLAGLRYEQYF.

This clonotype was counted a few times. The chain links TRBV7-9 to TRBJ1-2, with D perhaps TRBD1 (5 bases). The CDR3 covers 14 residues. Germline lookup yields CDR1 SEHNR and CDR2 FQNEAQ (reference sequence). Trimming shortened V by 1 base and J by 4 bases, and 10 bases separated the two germline ends. The CDR3, as DNA: TGTGCCAGCAGCTTAGACGGGACGGTCTATGGCTACACCTTC. Its protein product is CASSLDGTVYGYTF.